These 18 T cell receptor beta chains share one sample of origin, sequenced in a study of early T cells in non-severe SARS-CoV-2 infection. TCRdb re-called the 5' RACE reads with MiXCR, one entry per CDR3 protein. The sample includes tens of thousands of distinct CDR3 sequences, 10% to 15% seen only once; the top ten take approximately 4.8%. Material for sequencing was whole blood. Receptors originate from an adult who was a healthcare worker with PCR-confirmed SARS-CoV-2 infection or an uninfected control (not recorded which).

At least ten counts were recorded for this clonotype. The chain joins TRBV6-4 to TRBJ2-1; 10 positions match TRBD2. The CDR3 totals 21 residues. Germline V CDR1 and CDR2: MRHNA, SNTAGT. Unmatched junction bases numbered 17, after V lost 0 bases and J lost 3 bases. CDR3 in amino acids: CASSDSIKDQSERGGYNEQFF. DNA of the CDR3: TGTGCCAGCAGTGACTCAATTAAGGATCAATCGGAGCGGGGGGGCTACAATGAGCAGTTCTTC.

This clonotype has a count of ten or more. In DNA, the CDR3 is TGCGCCAGCAGCCTGGGACCGCTCTACGAGCAGTACTTC. Translated: CASSLGPLYEQYF. The rearrangement joins TRBV5-1 to TRBJ2-7, with D possibly being TRBD1 or TRBD2 (5 bases each). Germline V gene data show CDR1 as SGHRS and CDR2 as YFSETQ. The ends were cut back, 4 bases at V and 3 bases at J, with 11 bases in the middle. The CDR3 consists of 13 residues.

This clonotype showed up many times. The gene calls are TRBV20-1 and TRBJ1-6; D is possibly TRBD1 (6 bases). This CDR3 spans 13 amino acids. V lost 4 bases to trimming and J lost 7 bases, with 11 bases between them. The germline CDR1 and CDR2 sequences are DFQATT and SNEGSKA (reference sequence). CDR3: CSATGHSNSPLHF. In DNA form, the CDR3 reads TGCAGTGCTACGGGACATTCGAATTCACCCCTCCACTTT.

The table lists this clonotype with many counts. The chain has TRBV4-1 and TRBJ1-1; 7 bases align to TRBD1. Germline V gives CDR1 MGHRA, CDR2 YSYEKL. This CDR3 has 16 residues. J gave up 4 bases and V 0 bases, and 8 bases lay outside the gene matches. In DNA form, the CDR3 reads TGCGCCAGCAGCCAAGATCTTCGAGGGGGCGTCACTGAAGCTTTCTTT. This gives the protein CASSQDLRGGVTEAFF.

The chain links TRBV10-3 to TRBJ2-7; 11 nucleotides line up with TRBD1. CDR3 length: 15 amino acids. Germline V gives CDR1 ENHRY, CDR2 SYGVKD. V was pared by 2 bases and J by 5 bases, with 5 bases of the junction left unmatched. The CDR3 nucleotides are TGTGCCATCAGTGAGAGGACAGGGGGCAGGGACGAGCAGTACTTC. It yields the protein CAISERTGGRDEQYF.

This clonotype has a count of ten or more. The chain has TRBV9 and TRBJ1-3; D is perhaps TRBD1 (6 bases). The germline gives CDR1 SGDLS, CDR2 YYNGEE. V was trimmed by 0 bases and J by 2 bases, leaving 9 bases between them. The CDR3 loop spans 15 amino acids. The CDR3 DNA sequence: TGTGCCAGCAGCGTAGTAGCAGGGGCTGGAAACACCATATATTTT. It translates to CASSVVAGAGNTIYF.

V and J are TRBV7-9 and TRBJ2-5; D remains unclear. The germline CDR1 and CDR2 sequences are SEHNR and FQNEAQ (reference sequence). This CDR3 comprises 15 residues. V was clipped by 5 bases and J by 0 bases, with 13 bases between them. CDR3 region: CASSLDGSYQETQYF. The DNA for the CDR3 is TGTGCCAGCAGCCTGGACGGTTCGTACCAAGAGACCCAGTACTTC. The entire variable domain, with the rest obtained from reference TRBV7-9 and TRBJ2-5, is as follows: DTGVSQNPRHKITKRGQNVTFRCDPISEHNRLYWYRQTLGQGPEFLTYFQNEAQLEKSRLLSDRFSAERPKGSFSTLEIQRTEQGDSAMYLCASSLDGSYQETQYFGPGTRLLVL.

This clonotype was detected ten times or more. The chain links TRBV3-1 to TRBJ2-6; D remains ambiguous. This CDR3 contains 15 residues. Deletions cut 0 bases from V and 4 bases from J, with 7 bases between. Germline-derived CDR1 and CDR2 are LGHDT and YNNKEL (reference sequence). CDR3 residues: CASSQDSSGANVLTF. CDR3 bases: TGTGCCAGCAGCCAAGATTCTTCGGGGGCCAACGTCCTGACTTTC.

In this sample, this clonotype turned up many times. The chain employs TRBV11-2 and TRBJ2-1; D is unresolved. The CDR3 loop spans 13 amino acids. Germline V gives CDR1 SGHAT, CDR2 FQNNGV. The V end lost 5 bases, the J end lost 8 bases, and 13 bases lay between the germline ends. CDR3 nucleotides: TGTGCCAGCAGCCCGTTTAGAGGCGATGAGCAGTTCTTC. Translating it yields CASSPFRGDEQFF.

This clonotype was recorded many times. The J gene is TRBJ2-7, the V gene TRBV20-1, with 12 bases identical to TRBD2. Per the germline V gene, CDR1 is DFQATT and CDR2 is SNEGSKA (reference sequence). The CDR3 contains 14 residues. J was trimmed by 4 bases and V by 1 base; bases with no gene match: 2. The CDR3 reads CSARVGLAGYEQYF. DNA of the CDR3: TGCAGTGCTAGAGTTGGACTAGCGGGGTACGAGCAGTACTTC.

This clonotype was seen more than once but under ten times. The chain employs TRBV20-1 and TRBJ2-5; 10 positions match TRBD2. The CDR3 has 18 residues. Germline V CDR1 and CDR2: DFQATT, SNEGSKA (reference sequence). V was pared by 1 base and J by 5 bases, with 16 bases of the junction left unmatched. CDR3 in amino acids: CSARGGRAGGLRDETQYF. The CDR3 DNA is TGCAGTGCTAGAGGAGGGCGAGCGGGGGGGCTGCGTGACGAGACCCAGTACTTC.

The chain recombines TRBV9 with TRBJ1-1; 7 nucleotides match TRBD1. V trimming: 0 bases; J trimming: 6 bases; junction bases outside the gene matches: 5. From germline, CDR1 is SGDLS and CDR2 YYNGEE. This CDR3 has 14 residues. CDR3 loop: CASSVGQGGPEAFF. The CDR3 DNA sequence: TGTGCCAGCAGCGTAGGACAGGGTGGTCCTGAAGCTTTCTTT.

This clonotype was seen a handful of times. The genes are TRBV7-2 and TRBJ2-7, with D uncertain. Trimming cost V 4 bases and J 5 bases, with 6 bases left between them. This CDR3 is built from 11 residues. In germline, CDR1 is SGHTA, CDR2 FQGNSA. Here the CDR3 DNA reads TGTGCCAGCAGCTACCGGGACGAGCAGTACTTC. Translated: CASSYRDEQYF.

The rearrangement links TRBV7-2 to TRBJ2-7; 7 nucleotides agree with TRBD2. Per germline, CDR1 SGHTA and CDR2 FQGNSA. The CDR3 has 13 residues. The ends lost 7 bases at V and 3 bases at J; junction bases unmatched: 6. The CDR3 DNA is TGTGCCAGCACGAGGAGCGGGATCTACGAGCAGTACTTC. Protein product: CASTRSGIYEQYF.

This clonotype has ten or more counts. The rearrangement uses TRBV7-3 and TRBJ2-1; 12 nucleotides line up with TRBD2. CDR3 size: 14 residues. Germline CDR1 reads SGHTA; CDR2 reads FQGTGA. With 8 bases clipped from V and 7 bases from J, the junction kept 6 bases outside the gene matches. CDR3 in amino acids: CASGLAGSVNEQFF. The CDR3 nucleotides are TGTGCCAGCGGACTAGCGGGGTCTGTGAATGAGCAGTTCTTC.

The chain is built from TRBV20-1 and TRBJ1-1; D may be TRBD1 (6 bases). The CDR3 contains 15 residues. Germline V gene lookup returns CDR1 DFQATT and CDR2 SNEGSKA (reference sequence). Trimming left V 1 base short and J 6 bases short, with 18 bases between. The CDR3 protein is CSARGGGRGHAEAFF. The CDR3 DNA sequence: TGCAGTGCTAGAGGGGGGGGCAGGGGCCACGCTGAAGCTTTCTTT.

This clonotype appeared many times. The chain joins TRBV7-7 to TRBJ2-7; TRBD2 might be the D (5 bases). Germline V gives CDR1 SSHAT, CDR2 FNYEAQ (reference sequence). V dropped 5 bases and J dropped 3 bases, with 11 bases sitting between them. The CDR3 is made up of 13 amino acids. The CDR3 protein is CASSPGRGYEQYF. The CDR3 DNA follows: TGTGCCAGCAGCCCAGGACGGGGCTACGAGCAGTACTTC. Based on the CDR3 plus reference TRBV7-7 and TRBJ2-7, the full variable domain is GAGVSQSPRYKVTKRGQDVTLRCDPISSHATLYWYQQALGQGPEFLTYFNYEAQPDKSGLPSDRFSAERPEGSISTLTIQRTEQRDSAMYRCASSPGRGYEQYFGPGTRLTVT.

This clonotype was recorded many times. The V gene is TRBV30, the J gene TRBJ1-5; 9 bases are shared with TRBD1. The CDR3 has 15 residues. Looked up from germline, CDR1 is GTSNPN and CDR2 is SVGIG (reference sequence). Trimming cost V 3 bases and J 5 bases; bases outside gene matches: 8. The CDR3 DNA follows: TGTGCCTGGAGAAAGTCGGGACAGGGACATCAGCCCCAGCATTTT. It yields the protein CAWRKSGQGHQPQHF.